A single sample gave rise to the 21 T cell receptor beta chains below, sequenced in a study of T cells in Graves' hyperthyroidism and ophthalmopathy. Researchers took RNA transcripts and amplified the TCR beta CDR3 regions from them. With the HTBI primer set, the TCR CDR3 went through a first round of RT-PCR. TCRdb re-called the multiplex PCR reads with MiXCR, one entry per CDR3 protein. The table lists about 270,000 distinct CDR3 sequences, roughly 22% of them singletons. Sequencing was performed on blood. The receptors were sampled from a woman in her thirties or forties with Graves' ophthalmopathy.

This chain uses TRBV6-2 or TRBV6-3 with TRBJ1-5; no firm D call. This CDR3 comprises 14 residues. From germline, CDR1 is MNHEY and CDR2 SVGEGT. Trimming took 5 bases from V and 0 from J, leaving 8 bases between them. The CDR3 DNA follows: TGTGCCAGCAGTCGGGTCTATAGCAATCAGCCCCAGCATTTT. Its protein product is CASSRVYSNQPQHF.

This clonotype showed up many times. The rearrangement links TRBV28 to TRBJ2-7, with TRBD1 identical over 9 bases. After removal of 3 bases from V and 3 bases from J, the junction contained 3 bases not matched to a gene. This CDR3 spans 14 amino acids. The germline gives CDR1 MDHEN, CDR2 SYDVKM. The CDR3 sequence is CASSFQGQGYEQYF. CDR3 DNA: TGTGCCAGCAGTTTCCAGGGACAGGGCTACGAGCAGTACTTC. Variable domain in full (rest from reference TRBV28 and TRBJ2-7): DVKVTQSSRYLVKRTGEKVFLECVQDMDHENMFWYRQDPGLGLRLIYFSYDVKMKEKGDIPEGYSVSREKKERFSLILESASTNQTSMYLCASSFQGQGYEQYFGPGTRLTVT.

Many counts were recorded for this clonotype. The genes are TRBV12-3 or TRBV12-4 and TRBJ1-1; 8 nucleotides match TRBD1. CDR3 length: 17 residues. With V trimmed by 5 bases and J by 5 bases, 16 bases remained unmatched. DNA of the CDR3: TGTGCCAGCAGTGCCCGCGGGACAGGATTACTTGTGACTGAAGCTTTCTTT. It specifies CASSARGTGLLVTEAFF.

This clonotype was seen at least ten times. The CDR3 spells CASSPPSGTEAFF. CDR3 coding DNA: TGTGCCAGCAGCCCACCCTCGGGCACTGAAGCTTTCTTT. The V call is TRBV7-6, the J call TRBJ1-1; no firm D call. The CDR3 length is 13 residues. V lost 5 bases and J lost 4, with 11 bases in between. Germline-derived CDR1 and CDR2 are SGHVS and FNYEAQ.

This clonotype was seen repeatedly, ten times or more. The chain joins TRBV7-2 to TRBJ1-1; D is unclear. Germline V CDR1 and CDR2: SGHTA, FQGNSA. V was cut by 6 bases and J by 8 bases, with 16 bases left in between. The CDR3 sequence is 13 residues long. CDR3 nucleotides: TGTGCCAGCAGGCATCGGCTCATCCCAGAAGCTTTCTTT. Its protein product is CASRHRLIPEAFF.

This clonotype was detected ten times or more. The chain couples TRBV10-3 to TRBJ1-3; TRBD1 matches 10 bases. The CDR3 is made up of 15 amino acids. The ends lost 4 bases at V and 2 bases at J; junction bases unmatched: 2. Germline CDR1 ENHRY, CDR2 SYGVKD. CDR3 sequence reads: CAISGGQGAGNTIYF. DNA of the CDR3: TGTGCCATCAGTGGAGGACAGGGGGCTGGAAACACCATATATTTT.

The chain carries TRBV11-2 and TRBJ1-2; the D gene is possibly TRBD1 (5 bases). The CDR3 length is 16 residues. CDR1 and CDR2 (germline): SGHAT, FQNNGV. Between the trimmed V and J ends, which lost 1 base and 6 bases, there was a span of 18 bases. CDR3: CASSLVGLRGNNGYTF. The DNA of the CDR3 is TGTGCCAGCAGCTTAGTGGGACTTCGGGGGAATAATGGCTACACCTTC. Together with reference TRBV11-2 and TRBJ1-2, the CDR3 gives the full variable domain: EAGVAQSPRYKIIEKRQSVAFWCNPISGHATLYWYQQILGQGPKLLIQFQNNGVVDDSQLPKDRFSAERLKGVDSTLKIQPAKLEDSAVYLCASSLVGLRGNNGYTFGSGTRLTVV.

This clonotype was counted ten times or more. CDR3 in amino acids: CASSPTSDNYEQYF. The CDR3 region has the DNA TGTGCCAGCAGCCCAACTAGCGACAACTACGAGCAGTACTTC. V usage is TRBV7-3 and J usage is TRBJ2-7; 7 bases are shared with TRBD2. Germline-derived CDR1 and CDR2 are SGHTA and FQGTGA. Trimming at V came to 5 bases and at J to 3 bases, leaving 7 bases not matched to a gene. There are 14 residues in the CDR3.

The chain combines TRBV27 with TRBJ2-7; D gene uncertain. CDR1 is MNHEY, CDR2 SMNVEV, per germline (reference sequence). The ends were cut back, 2 bases at V and 7 bases at J, with 12 bases in the middle. CDR3 size: 13 residues. Written as DNA, the CDR3 is TGTGCCAGCAGTTTAGGACGGCGTCAGGAGCAGTACTTC. It encodes CASSLGRRQEQYF.

This clonotype appeared many times. The chain uses TRBV4-1 and TRBJ2-7; 13 bases are shared with TRBD2. The germline V gene encodes CDR1 MGHRA and CDR2 YSYEKL. The CDR3 contains 19 residues. The V segment lost 3 bases and the J segment 1 base; nucleotides outside the gene matches: 12. The CDR3 bases are TGCGCCAGCAGCCACCTAAGCGGACTAGCGGGAGATCGGTCCTACGAGCAGTACTTC. It translates to CASSHLSGLAGDRSYEQYF.

This clonotype was counted ten times or more. This chain uses TRBV4-1 with TRBJ1-5; D is unresolved. V was cut by 6 bases and J by 3 bases, with 12 bases left in between. Germline CDR1 MGHRA, CDR2 YSYEKL. CDR3 length: 14 residues. CDR3 amino acids: CASSEDEDNQPQHF. The CDR3 nucleotides read TGCGCCAGCAGTGAGGACGAGGACAATCAGCCCCAGCATTTT.

In its sample, this clonotype was seen a few times. The chain recombines TRBV30 with TRBJ2-5, with D possibly matching TRBD2 (5 bases). Looked up from germline, CDR1 is GTSNPN and CDR2 is SVGIG (reference sequence). Trimming took 2 bases from V and 4 from J, leaving 11 bases between them. The CDR3 runs to 13 residues. The CDR3 loop reads CAWSSMAGETQYF. In DNA, the CDR3 is TGTGCCTGGAGTTCAATGGCGGGAGAGACCCAGTACTTC.

This clonotype was counted at least ten times. The rearrangement joins TRBV3-1 to TRBJ1-1; D gene unclear. The V gene lost 0 bases and the J gene lost 1 base, with 12 bases spanning the gap. The CDR3 extends over 16 amino acids. CDR1 LGHDT and CDR2 YNNKEL come from the germline V gene (reference sequence). The chain's CDR3 is CASSQDAKSGNTEAFF. CDR3 DNA: TGTGCCAGCAGCCAAGATGCCAAAAGCGGGAACACTGAAGCTTTCTTT.

This clonotype appeared many times. The J gene is TRBJ2-7, the V gene TRBV5-1; 13 nucleotides match TRBD2. The CDR3 totals 14 residues. In germline, CDR1 is SGHRS, CDR2 YFSETQ. V lost 3 bases, J lost 9 bases, and 6 bases stayed unmatched. CDR3 nucleotide sequence: TGCGCCAGCAGCTCACCGGGACTAGCGGGGAGGCAGTACTTC. It encodes CASSSPGLAGRQYF.

The chain employs TRBV30 and TRBJ1-1, with D unresolved. This CDR3 is 15 amino acids long. The V and J ends lost 1 base and 3 bases respectively, with 15 bases between them. Germline V gene sequence: CDR1 GTSNPN, CDR2 SVGIG (reference sequence). In nucleotides, the CDR3 is TGTGCCTGGAGTGCCCGAACCCTAAGTTACACTGAAGCTTTCTTT. This encodes CAWSARTLSYTEAFF.

This clonotype was recorded many times. The rearrangement links TRBV6-2 or TRBV6-3 to TRBJ1-1; TRBD1 aligns across 10 bases. Germline CDR1 MNHEY, CDR2 SVGEGT. V was pared by 1 base and J by 3 bases, with 14 bases of the junction left unmatched. The CDR3 has 19 residues. CDR3 nucleotide sequence: TGTGCCAGCAGTTACTATAGGGGACAGGGGAAGGGCCGAGACACTGAAGCTTTCTTT. It codes for CASSYYRGQGKGRDTEAFF.

The gene calls are TRBV6-1 and TRBJ2-7; 14 nucleotides match TRBD2. Germline V gene lookup returns CDR1 MNHNS and CDR2 SASEGT. The CDR3 contains 16 residues. The junction had 6 bases not matched to a gene; V was cut back by 7 bases and J by 1 base. For the CDR3, the DNA is TGTGCCAGCATCTCCAGGACTAGCGGGAGGTCCTACGAGCAGTACTTC. This gives the protein CASISRTSGRSYEQYF.

This clonotype was counted at least ten times. The chain couples TRBV19 to TRBJ2-5, with D unresolved. Looked up from germline, CDR1 is LNHDA and CDR2 is SQIVND (reference sequence). Trimming took 5 bases from V and 4 from J, leaving 8 bases between them. The CDR3 loop spans 12 amino acids. In nucleotides, the CDR3 is TGTGCCAGTAGTCCACTGGGAGAGACCCAGTACTTC. It specifies CASSPLGETQYF.

The sample holds many counts of this clonotype. This rearrangement joins TRBV2 to TRBJ2-5, with D possibly TRBD2 on 6 matching bases. Germline V CDR1 and CDR2: SNHLY, FYNNEI. CDR3 size: 13 residues. The V end was cut by 1 base, the J end by 7 bases, with 10 bases between. This CDR3 reads CASSEGTSRTQYF. CDR3 DNA sequence: TGTGCCAGCAGTGAAGGCACTAGCCGGACCCAGTACTTC.

This clonotype was detected many times. The chain is built from TRBV20-1 and TRBJ1-6; 9 bases agree with TRBD1. The CDR3 loop spans 13 amino acids. The V gene's germline CDR1 is DFQATT and CDR2 SNEGSKA (reference sequence). In DNA, the CDR3 is TGCACCCCCCGACAGGGGGGCAATTCACCCCTCCACTTT. Protein product: CTPRQGGNSPLHF.

This clonotype was observed many times. The chain recombines TRBV3-1 with TRBJ1-1; D uncertain. Trimming cost V 0 bases and J 0 bases, with 14 bases left between them. The CDR3 runs 17 residues. Germline values: CDR1 LGHDT, CDR2 YNNKEL (reference sequence). This CDR3 is CASSQDQQGSMNTEAFF. As DNA, the CDR3 is TGTGCCAGCAGCCAAGATCAACAAGGAAGCATGAACACTGAAGCTTTCTTT.